The present TCR beta chain was sequenced within a study of blood T cell repertoires in COVID-19. The germline gives CDR1 MNHEY, CDR2 SVGAGI. The length of the CDR3 is 13 residues. V shed 7 bases and J 4 bases; nucleotides not matched to a gene: 7. In the study's own analysis: Amplification with reference gene primers provided the estimates of nucleated cell counts. Clones were read by immunoSEQ multiplex PCR, and TCRdb kept only the in-frame ones, dropping some. The DNA gave D and trimming, while V, J and clone size come from that table. The sample includes 70,000 to 95,000 clones, more than 65% of them seen just once.

The receptor was derived from a human donor in a cohort sampled during active COVID-19. This sequence joins TRBV6-5 and TRBJ2-7; TRBD2 agrees at 7 bases. The source material was peripheral blood. CDR3 sequence: CASIKGGNYEQYF. In DNA, the CDR3 is TGTGCCAGCATTAAGGGAGGGAATTACGAGCAGTACTTC.